These 22 T cell receptor beta chains came from one sample sequenced in a study of T cell repertoires in cytomegalovirus infection (dated by TCRdb to between 2017 and 2020). The run used an Illumina HiSeq 1500. The raw public reads went through TCRdb reprocessing: fastp at Q25, MiXCR clone calling, in-frame beta chains kept. Under each unique CDR3 protein, matching rows form one entry showing the most common genes and DNA. In this sample the table shows around 900,000 distinct CDR3 sequences, around 32% of which occur a single time. The ten top clones hold about 14% of the sample. Sample treatment or condition, as interpreted from the label and publication: in vitro stimulation with specific CMV peptide epitopes to enrich CMV-specific T cells. Antigen specificity for these receptors is unknown. The source was cultured CD8+ T cells from PBMCs, collected from culture after CMV antigen stimulation. Receptor source: a human donor in good health (CMV status not recorded). Some clones in this sample may be carry-over from other donors' samples.

This clonotype was seen a handful of times. The chain couples TRBV6-2 or TRBV6-3 to TRBJ2-1; 14 bases line up with TRBD2. The V segment lost 6 bases and the J segment 4 bases; nucleotides outside the gene matches: 8. Germline V gene sequence: CDR1 MNHEY, CDR2 SVGEGT. This CDR3 has 17 amino acids. Here the CDR3 DNA reads TGTGCCAGCAGCTGGACTAGCGGGGGGATTACTTACAATGAGCAGTTCTTC. Translated: CASSWTSGGITYNEQFF.

In its sample, this clonotype was seen once. A single base separates this from a much larger clone, so it may be a read error. The rearrangement uses TRBV7-2 and TRBJ2-7, with D unclear. With 5 bases removed from V and 3 bases from J, the gap between germline ends came to 17 bases. The CDR3 consists of 15 residues. The germline CDR1 and CDR2 sequences are SGHTA and FQGNSA. The CDR3 DNA follows: TGTGCCAGCAGCCCCAAGGGCCTCAATGTCTACGAGCAGTACTTC. Amino acid sequence: CASSPKGLNVYEQYF.

The chain is built from TRBV12-3 or TRBV12-4 and TRBJ2-5; maybe TRBD2 (5 bases). Between the trimmed V and J ends, which lost 3 bases and 2 bases, there was a span of 10 bases. The length of the CDR3 is 14 residues. In nucleotides, the CDR3 is TGTGCCAGCAGTTTCGAGGGAATACAAGAGACCCAGTACTTC. As protein: CASSFEGIQETQYF.

The rearrangement links TRBV19 to TRBJ1-1, with 7 positions matching TRBD1. Trimming at V came to 8 bases and at J to 0 bases, leaving 12 bases not matched to a gene. Germline V CDR1 and CDR2: LNHDA, SQIVND (reference sequence). The CDR3 is 16 amino acids. CDR3 amino acids: CASSDREKLMNTEAFF. CDR3 DNA: TGTGCCAGTTCTGACAGGGAGAAATTGATGAACACTGAAGCTTTCTTT.

The rearrangement joins TRBV7-3 to TRBJ2-2; 9 bases fit TRBD2. With 5 bases clipped from V and 7 bases from J, the junction kept 14 bases outside the gene matches. Germline loops: CDR1 SGHTA, CDR2 FQGTGA. The CDR3 loop spans 17 amino acids. CDR3 amino acids: CASSHPTAGGRSGELFF. In DNA form, the CDR3 reads TGTGCCAGCAGCCACCCAACGGCGGGGGGGCGGAGCGGGGAGCTGTTTTTT.

This clonotype has a handful of counts. The chain combines TRBV11-2 with TRBJ2-5; the D is unclear. Germline values: CDR1 SGHAT, CDR2 FQNNGV. Trimming removed 5 bases at V and 1 base at J, with 14 bases between. The CDR3 is 15 amino acids. CDR3 DNA sequence: TGTGCCAGCAGCGGCTATGACACGTTCCAAGAGACCCAGTACTTC. This encodes CASSGYDTFQETQYF.

This clonotype occurred many times. V and J are TRBV7-2 and TRBJ2-3, with no clear D. Trimming removed 5 bases at V and 4 bases at J, with 13 bases between. This CDR3 spans 14 amino acids. Germline CDR1 SGHTA, CDR2 FQGNSA. The CDR3 loop is CASSPYDFADTQYF. As DNA, the CDR3 is TGTGCCAGCAGCCCATACGACTTTGCAGATACGCAGTATTTT.

The V call is TRBV11-1, the J call TRBJ1-1, with D hard to call. Trimming removed 0 bases at V and 4 bases at J, with 15 bases between. In germline, CDR1 is SGHAT, CDR2 FQDESV (reference sequence). This CDR3 contains 16 residues. The CDR3, as DNA: TGTGCCAGCAGCTTAGCGCGATCGCCCCGGCGCACTGAAGCTTTCTTT. Its protein is CASSLARSPRRTEAFF.

The V and J genes are TRBV7-9 and TRBJ2-2, with a tentative D call TRBD1 (5 bases). The V gene's germline CDR1 is SEHNR and CDR2 FQNEAQ (reference sequence). CDR3 length: 15 amino acids. Trimming cost V 5 bases and J 3 bases, with 13 bases left between them. The CDR3 protein is CASSLGHRDTGELFF. CDR3 coding DNA: TGTGCCAGCAGCCTCGGACATAGGGACACCGGGGAGCTGTTTTTT. Based on the CDR3 plus reference TRBV7-9 and TRBJ2-2, the full variable domain is DTGVSQNPRHKITKRGQNVTFRCDPISEHNRLYWYRQTLGQGPEFLTYFQNEAQLEKSRLLSDRFSAERPKGSFSTLEIQRTEQGDSAMYLCASSLGHRDTGELFFGEGSRLTVL.

The chain has TRBV6-1 and TRBJ2-3, with no clear D. The CDR3 has 16 amino acids. Trimming left V 2 bases short and J 0 bases short, with 12 bases between. Germline assignment: CDR1 MNHNS and CDR2 SASEGT. CDR3 in amino acids: CASSETGAPSTDTQYF. The CDR3 nucleotides are TGTGCCAGCAGTGAAACGGGCGCACCTAGCACAGATACGCAGTATTTT.

The V and J genes are TRBV14 and TRBJ1-1, with TRBD1 matching over 7 bases. V dropped 0 bases and J dropped 10; count of bases not matched to a gene: 8. Germline CDR1 is SGHDN and CDR2 is FVKESK. CDR3 length: 14 amino acids. CDR3 nucleotides: TGTGCCAGCAGCCAAGAAGGGGGCCCCGCCGTAGCTTTCTTT. Protein sequence: CASSQEGGPAVAFF.

The J gene is TRBJ1-1, the V gene TRBV11-3, with D tentatively TRBD1 (6 bases). V was pared by 8 bases and J by 8 bases, with 15 bases between. The CDR3 runs 12 residues. CDR1 is SGHNT, CDR2 YENEEA, per germline. CDR3 amino acids: CASEGENGEAFF. CDR3 nucleotides: TGTGCCAGCGAGGGGGAAAACGGGGAAGCTTTCTTT.

This clonotype was seen repeatedly, ten times or more. The J gene is TRBJ1-5, the V gene TRBV7-2, with TRBD1 identical over 8 bases. The V and J ends lost 2 bases and 5 bases, in that order; junction bases with no gene match: 5. Germline lookup yields CDR1 SGHTA and CDR2 FQGNSA. The CDR3 loop spans 15 amino acids. CDR3 amino acids: CASSLNQGAHQPQHF. In DNA, the CDR3 is TGTGCCAGCAGCTTAAACCAGGGGGCGCATCAGCCCCAGCATTTT.

This clonotype was observed a few times. One end of the junction does not line up with germline, which may come from a read error. V and J are TRBV7-2 and TRBJ1-4, with TRBD1 matching over 9 bases. Germline CDR1 and CDR2: SGHTA and FQGNSA. CDR3 length: 18 residues. For the CDR3, the DNA is TGTGCCAGCAGCCATATCGGGACAGGGACGAGTCCTAACGAAAAACTGTTTTTT. Residues: CASSHIGTGTSPNEKLFF.

This clonotype has a count of ten or more. CDR3 region: CASSGFVLDQKVNYGYTF. DNA of the CDR3: TGTGCCAGCAGTGGATTTGTGTTGGATCAAAAGGTTAACTATGGCTACACCTTC. The chain is built from TRBV6-1 and TRBJ1-2; D remains unclear. Trimming took off 4 bases at V and 1 base at J, with 22 bases between the two ends. CDR1 is MNHNS, CDR2 SASEGT, per germline. The CDR3 contains 18 residues.

The chain joins TRBV24-1 to TRBJ1-4; a possible D gene is TRBD1 (6 bases). This CDR3 comprises 16 residues. The ends were cut back, 1 base at V and 0 bases at J, with 8 bases in the middle. The germline V gene has CDR1 KGHDR and CDR2 SFDVKD. The CDR3 loop reads CATSDLQGSTNEKLFF. CDR3 nucleotide sequence: TGTGCCACCAGTGATTTACAGGGCTCAACTAATGAAAAACTGTTTTTT.

This clonotype came up many times. This chain uses TRBV7-2 with TRBJ1-1; unclear D gene. The CDR3 consists of 15 residues. The V and J ends lost 0 bases and 0 bases respectively, with 8 bases between them. Germline V gives CDR1 SGHTA, CDR2 FQGNSA. This chain's CDR3 is CASSLALTVNTEAFF. CDR3 nucleotides: TGTGCCAGCAGCTTAGCGTTGACGGTGAACACTGAAGCTTTCTTT.

J is TRBJ1-4 and V is TRBV19; D perhaps matches TRBD1 (5 bases). Trimming removed 9 bases at V and 8 bases at J, with 16 bases between. CDR1 LNHDA and CDR2 SQIVND come from the germline V gene (reference sequence). The CDR3 is made up of 13 amino acids. The CDR3 nucleotides are TGTGCCAGCAGTGGGACTTTCGGGGAAAAACTGTTTTTT. Translation gives CASSGTFGEKLFF. Combining the CDR3 with reference TRBV19 and TRBJ1-4 gives the whole variable domain DGGITQSPKYLFRKEGQNVTLSCEQNLNHDAMYWYRQDPGQGLRLIYYSQIVNDFQKGDIAEGYSVSREKKESFPLTVTSAQKNPTAFYLCASSGTFGEKLFFGSGTQLSVL.

A few counts support this clonotype. The V call is TRBV5-6, the J call TRBJ2-1; 7 bases align to TRBD2. With V trimmed by 0 bases and J by 8 bases, 11 bases remained unmatched. The germline gives CDR1 SGHDT, CDR2 YYEEEE. CDR3 length: 16 residues. In nucleotides, the CDR3 is TGTGCCAGCAGCTTGGAAGAACGTGTTACTAGCGATGAGCAGTTCTTC. Translated, it gives CASSLEERVTSDEQFF.

This chain uses TRBV4-2 with TRBJ1-6; 7 bases agree with TRBD1. Germline V gene lookup returns CDR1 LGHNA and CDR2 YNFKEQ. Unmatched junction bases numbered 5, after V lost 1 base and J lost 5 bases. This CDR3 comprises 16 residues. The CDR3: CASSQGQGENNSPLHF. For the CDR3, the DNA is TGTGCCAGCAGCCAAGGTCAGGGGGAGAATAATTCACCCCTCCACTTT.

The genes are TRBV7-3 and TRBJ1-4; D unresolved. This CDR3 spans 16 amino acids. The germline V and J ends were trimmed by 5 bases and 5 bases, with 18 bases remaining between them. Germline V gene data show CDR1 as SGHTA and CDR2 as FQGTGA. The CDR3 DNA reads as TGTGCCAGCAGCCCTCGAGCGCTGGGCGGGAATGAAAAACTGTTTTTT. Its protein product is CASSPRALGGNEKLFF.

This rearrangement joins TRBV29-1 to TRBJ2-2; no firm D call. CDR3 length equals 11 residues. Germline V gene sequence: CDR1 SQVTM, CDR2 ANQGSEA. V shed 5 bases and J shed 4 bases, with 5 bases lying between them. The CDR3 reads CSVFRTGELFF. Here the CDR3 DNA reads TGCAGCGTTTTTCGCACCGGGGAGCTGTTTTTT.